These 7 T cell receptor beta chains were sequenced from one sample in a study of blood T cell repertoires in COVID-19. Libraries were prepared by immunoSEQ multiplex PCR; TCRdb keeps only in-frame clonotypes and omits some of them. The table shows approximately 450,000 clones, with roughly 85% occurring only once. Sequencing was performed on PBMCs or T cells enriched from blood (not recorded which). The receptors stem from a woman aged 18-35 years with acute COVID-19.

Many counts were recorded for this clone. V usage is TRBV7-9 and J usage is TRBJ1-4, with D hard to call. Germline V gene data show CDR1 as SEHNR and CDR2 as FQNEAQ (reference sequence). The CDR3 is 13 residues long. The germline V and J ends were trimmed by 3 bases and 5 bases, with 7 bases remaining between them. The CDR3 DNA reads TGTGCCAGCAGCTTTTCAGTAAATGAAAAACTGTTTTTT. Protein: CASSFSVNEKLFF.

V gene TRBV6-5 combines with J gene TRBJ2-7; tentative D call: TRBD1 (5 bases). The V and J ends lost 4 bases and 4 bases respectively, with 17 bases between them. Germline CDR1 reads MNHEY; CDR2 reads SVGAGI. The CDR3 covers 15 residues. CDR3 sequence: CASSWKGNPPYEQYF. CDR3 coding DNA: TGTGCCAGCAGTTGGAAGGGGAACCCCCCATACGAGCAGTACTTC.

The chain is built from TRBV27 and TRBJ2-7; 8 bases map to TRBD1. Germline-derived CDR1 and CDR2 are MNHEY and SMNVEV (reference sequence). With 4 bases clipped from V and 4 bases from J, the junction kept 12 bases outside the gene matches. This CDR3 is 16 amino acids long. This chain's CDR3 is CASSYRSGGASYEQYF. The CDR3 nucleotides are TGTGCCAGCAGTTACCGGTCAGGGGGCGCGTCTTACGAGCAGTACTTC.

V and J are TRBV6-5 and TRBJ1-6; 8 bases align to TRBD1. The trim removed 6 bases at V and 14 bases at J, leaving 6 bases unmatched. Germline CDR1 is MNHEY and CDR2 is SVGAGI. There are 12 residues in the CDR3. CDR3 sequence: CASSGQGGALHF. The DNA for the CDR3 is TGTGCCAGCAGCGGACAGGGAGGAGCCCTCCACTTT.

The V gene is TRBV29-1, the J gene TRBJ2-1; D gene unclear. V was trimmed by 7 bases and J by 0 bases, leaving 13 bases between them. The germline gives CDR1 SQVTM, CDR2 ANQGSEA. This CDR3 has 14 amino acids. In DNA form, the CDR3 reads TGCAGCGCCACCCCACCCTACTCCTACAATGAGCAGTTCTTC. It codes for CSATPPYSYNEQFF.

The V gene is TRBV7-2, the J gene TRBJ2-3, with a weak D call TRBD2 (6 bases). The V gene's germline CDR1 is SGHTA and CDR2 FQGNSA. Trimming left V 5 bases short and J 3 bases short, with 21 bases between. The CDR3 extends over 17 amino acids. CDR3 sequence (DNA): TGTGCCAGCAGCCGTAGCTCAGTTAGCGGTGGGACAGATACGCAGTATTTT. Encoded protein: CASSRSSVSGGTDTQYF.

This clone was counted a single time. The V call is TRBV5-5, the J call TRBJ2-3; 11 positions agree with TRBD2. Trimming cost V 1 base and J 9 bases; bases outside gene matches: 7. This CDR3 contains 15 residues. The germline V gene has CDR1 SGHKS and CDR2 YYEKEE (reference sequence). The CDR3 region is CASSLRSGGAGTQYF. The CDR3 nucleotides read TGTGCCAGCAGCTTGCGTAGCGGGGGGGCGGGGACGCAGTATTTT.